This T cell receptor beta chain was profiled in a study of PD-L1 blockade in urothelial cancer. For the study at large: In about 2014 therapy began: atezolizumab 1,200 mg intravenously every 3 weeks.

Sequencing used immunoSEQ multiplex PCR; TCRdb keeps in-frame clones, though not all of them. The repertoire includes more than 55,000 clones, about 82% of them detected once, and less than 3.5% sits in the top ten. Trimming removed 5 bases from V and 2 bases from J, with 16 bases in between. This CDR3 has 17 amino acids. Germline V gene data show CDR1 as MNHEY and CDR2 as SMNVEV (reference sequence). Between 1 and 8 samples per patient were obtained, pretreatment and on-treatment. The specimen comprised PBMCs, sampled around atezolizumab (anti-PD-L1) treatment. The V call is TRBV27, the J call TRBJ1-6; D not resolved. The origin of this receptor is a man aged 45-60 years with urothelial cancer. CDR3 sequence: CASSAYLNTAYNSPLHF. Here the CDR3 DNA reads TGTGCCAGCAGTGCCTATTTGAATACTGCCTATAATTCACCCCTCCACTTT.